This T cell receptor beta chain was sequenced in a study of radiotherapy plus CTLA-4 blockade in lung cancer. Study context: For 18% of patients, objective responses occurred, and approximately 31% had disease control. Study findings and constraints: Radiotherapy with ipilimumab was followed by blood expansion of tumor-derived clones. According to reports, early shifts in blood T cell clones, alongside interferon-beta, forecast response most accurately.

Generated by immunoSEQ multiplex PCR, the TCRdb table keeps only in-frame clones and is missing some. The repertoire holds about 73,000 clones, with around 90% as singletons. Those with chemo-refractory metastatic non-small-cell lung cancer were treated with focal radiation combined with CTLA-4 blockade using ipilimumab. About this clone itself: Its antigen is not known.

Per germline, CDR1 SEHNR and CDR2 FQNEAQ (reference sequence). This CDR3 is 14 amino acids long. The V gene lost 0 bases and the J gene lost 1 base, with 3 bases spanning the gap. The source material was peripheral blood, sampled from a patient treated with radiotherapy plus ipilimumab. J is TRBJ2-2 and V is TRBV7-9; unclear D gene. The source of this sequence is a human donor with non-small cell lung cancer that progressed on radiotherapy plus ipilimumab. CDR3 loop: CASSLARNTGELFF. CDR3 in DNA: TGTGCCAGCAGCTTAGCAAGGAACACCGGGGAGCTGTTTTTT.